The clone carrying this TCR beta chain appeared a single time. Sequencing was performed with immunoSEQ multiplex PCR; in TCRdb, only in-frame clones are kept and a portion is missing. In the table there are 2 million to 2.5 million clones, 85% to 95% of which are singletons. V lost 5 bases and J lost 2; bases outside the gene matches: 3. CDR3 size: 14 residues. CDR1 and CDR2 (germline): MNHEY, SVGAGI. This specimen belongs to a study of shared clonotypes between healthy human individuals. The sample was naive CD4+ T cells from PBMCs. Subset reported: CD45RA+ positively selected. This TCR was recovered from a man between 18 and 29 years old in good health. Some clones in this sample may be carry-over from other donors' samples. The V and J genes are TRBV6-5 and TRBJ1-1, with 9 bases identical to TRBD1. CDR3 residues: CASSQDRGNTEAFF. DNA for the CDR3: TGTGCCAGCAGTCAGGACAGGGGAAACACTGAAGCTTTCTTT.